The subject of this entry is one T cell receptor (beta chain). Its target is not known. CD45RO-negative, CCR7-selected cells formed the naive CD8 fraction, which excluded terminally differentiated effector memory CD45RA+ cells. The sample originates from a study of shared clonotypes between healthy human individuals. Overall study results and limits: Richness estimates generally favored naive over memory subsets. Several donors showed sharing of approximately 5% of naive CD4 clonotypes.

Using immunoSEQ multiplex PCR, the repertoire was profiled, and TCRdb retains in-frame clones only, with some absent. The data show 1.5 million to 2.5 million clones, 85% to 95% seen once. Germline V gene sequence: CDR1 MGHRA, CDR2 YSYEKL. V lost 0 bases to trimming and J lost 3 bases; unmatched junction nucleotides: 5. This CDR3 is 15 amino acids long. Source material: naive CD8+ T cells sorted from blood. This clonotype originated in a man aged 18 to 35 in good health. The chain has TRBV4-1 and TRBJ2-7; TRBD2 agrees at 7 bases. As DNA, the CDR3 is TGCGCCAGCAGCCAAGATCCCAGCGGGGACTACGAGCAGTACTTC. Its protein product is CASSQDPSGDYEQYF.